Each of the 26 T cell receptor beta chains below was sequenced from the same sample in a study of cytomegalovirus exposure and HLA in healthy donors. The study ran its PCR with 60 Vbeta and 13 Jbeta primers. Sequencing was performed with immunoSEQ multiplex PCR; in TCRdb, only in-frame clones are kept and a portion is missing. Counted here are around 300,000 clones, about four fifths occurring once; the ten biggest clones make up roughly 2%. The source material was PBMCs. The receptors were gathered from a woman aged 40 to 50 in good health and CMV-seropositive.

Note on this clone: Other DNA sequences from this sample encode an identical CDR3 as well. This rearrangement joins TRBV7-2 to TRBJ1-5; TRBD1 matches at 9 bases. With V trimmed by 6 bases and J by 7 bases, 7 bases remained unmatched. Germline CDR1 is SGHTA and CDR2 is FQGNSA. The CDR3 sequence is 14 residues long. In nucleotides, the CDR3 is TGTGCCAGCAGTTCGGACAGGGGTGGGCAGCCCCAGCATTTT. This sequence encodes CASSSDRGGQPQHF.

This chain joins TRBV28 and TRBJ1-2; 8 bases are a match to TRBD1. The CDR3 runs 15 residues. The ends lost 7 bases at V and 6 bases at J; junction bases unmatched: 13. The germline V gene has CDR1 MDHEN and CDR2 SYDVKM. CDR3 bases: TGTGCCAGCACTCAAAGCAGGGGGCGCTTGAATGGCTACACCTTC. Translating gives CASTQSRGRLNGYTF.

The chain combines TRBV4-3 with TRBJ2-7; a weak D match, TRBD2 (6 bases). This CDR3 is 16 amino acids long. Germline V gene sequence: CDR1 LGHNA, CDR2 YSLEER. V shed 3 bases and J shed 0 bases, with 15 bases lying between them. Written as DNA, the CDR3 is TGCGCCAGCAGCCATGGGGGAGGCCTGAGCTCCTACGAGCAGTACTTC. Translating gives CASSHGGGLSSYEQYF.

This clone was seen a handful of times. The chain combines TRBV6-5 with TRBJ1-1; D is uncertain. The CDR3 is 11 residues long. The germline gives CDR1 MNHEY, CDR2 SVGAGI. Trimming pared 6 bases from V and 1 base from J, leaving 3 bases between. The CDR3 loop reads CASSRNTEAFF. In DNA, the CDR3 is TGTGCCAGCAGCCGGAACACTGAAGCTTTCTTT.

This chain links TRBV7-2 with TRBJ1-1, with D unresolved. The V gene lost 2 bases and the J gene lost 3 bases, with 25 bases spanning the gap. Germline lookup yields CDR1 SGHTA and CDR2 FQGNSA. The CDR3 contains 19 residues. The CDR3 DNA follows: TGTGCCAGCAGCTTATTAATGGCTCCTCGCCAAGCGATTGACACTGAAGCTTTCTTT. It yields the protein CASSLLMAPRQAIDTEAFF.

This chain links TRBV19 with TRBJ1-6; D gene unclear. V lost 5 bases, J lost 5 bases, and 13 bases lay in between. This CDR3 has 15 residues. Germline values: CDR1 LNHDA, CDR2 SQIVND (reference sequence). The CDR3 protein is CASSSAITDNSPLHF. Here the CDR3 DNA reads TGTGCCAGTAGTTCCGCGATTACGGATAATTCACCCCTCCACTTT.

The chain is built from TRBV30 and TRBJ1-5; 7 bases agree with TRBD1. In germline, CDR1 is GTSNPN, CDR2 SVGIG (reference sequence). V was pared by 2 bases and J by 6 bases, with 4 bases of the junction left unmatched. This CDR3 spans 13 amino acids. CDR3 sequence: CAWSPQGFQPQHF. Here the CDR3 DNA reads TGTGCCTGGAGTCCACAGGGGTTTCAGCCCCAGCATTTT.

CDR3 coding DNA: TGTGCCAGCAGCCAAATCTCTGGGGCCAACGTCCTGACTTTC. Translating it yields CASSQISGANVLTF. V is TRBV28 and J is TRBJ2-6; D is unresolved. Trimming shortened V by 6 bases and J by 0 bases, and 6 bases separated the two germline ends. The CDR3 length is 14 residues. Germline CDR1 MDHEN, CDR2 SYDVKM.

This clone occurred a few times. This sequence joins TRBV7-9 and TRBJ2-1; 8 bases are shared with TRBD2. V gave up 5 bases and J gave up 10 bases; unmatched junction bases: 16. Germline V gene lookup returns CDR1 SEHNR and CDR2 FQNEAQ (reference sequence). The CDR3 sequence is 16 residues long. The CDR3 spells CASSPTSGAPSREQFF. The CDR3 bases are TGTGCCAGCAGCCCAACTAGCGGAGCCCCCTCACGGGAGCAGTTCTTC.

CDR3 nucleotide sequence: TGCGCCAGCAGCTTGGATGGGGGGGGTGATACGCAGTATTTT. This gives the protein CASSLDGGGDTQYF. The gene calls are TRBV5-1 and TRBJ2-3; 7 nucleotides align to TRBD2. The V segment lost 0 bases and the J segment 6 bases; nucleotides outside the gene matches: 4. The CDR3 loop spans 14 amino acids. Germline V gene lookup returns CDR1 SGHRS and CDR2 YFSETQ.

This rearrangement joins TRBV5-4 to TRBJ1-1; weak D call: TRBD1 (5 bases). This CDR3 region has 14 residues. Germline V gives CDR1 SGHNT, CDR2 YYREEE (reference sequence). The V end was cut by 4 bases, the J end by 3 bases, with 13 bases between. CDR3 sequence reads: CASSPLARDTEAFF. The CDR3 DNA sequence: TGTGCCAGCAGCCCCCTGGCCAGGGACACTGAAGCTTTCTTT.

The chain is built from TRBV30 and TRBJ1-1; the D is unclear. There are 13 residues in the CDR3. Germline V CDR1 and CDR2: GTSNPN, SVGIG (reference sequence). V lost 4 bases to trimming and J lost 2 bases, with 11 bases between them. CDR3 sequence reads: CAWTGSGNTEAFF. Written as DNA, the CDR3 is TGTGCCTGGACTGGGAGCGGCAACACTGAAGCTTTCTTT.

This rearrangement joins TRBV19 to TRBJ2-7; 8 bases are shared with TRBD2. With 3 bases clipped from V and 4 bases from J, the junction kept 8 bases outside the gene matches. In germline, CDR1 is LNHDA, CDR2 SQIVND (reference sequence). This CDR3 comprises 15 residues. CDR3: CASSIGERESYEQYF. Here the CDR3 DNA reads TGTGCCAGTAGTATTGGGGAGCGGGAGTCATACGAGCAGTACTTC.

The J gene is TRBJ2-3, the V gene TRBV11-2; 8 bases agree with TRBD2. The J segment lost 0 bases and the V segment lost 6 bases, leaving 2 bases of the junction unmatched. The CDR3 length is 14 residues. CDR1 SGHAT and CDR2 FQNNGV come from the germline V gene. The CDR3 loop reads CASRLAASTDTQYF. The CDR3 nucleotides are TGTGCCAGCAGACTAGCGGCTAGCACAGATACGCAGTATTTT.

V gene TRBV10-3 combines with J gene TRBJ1-4; no clear D gene. The V and J ends lost 0 bases and 5 bases respectively, with 10 bases between them. Germline loops: CDR1 ENHRY, CDR2 SYGVKD. The CDR3 covers 15 residues. The CDR3 DNA sequence: TGTGCCATCAGTGAGTCTCGGAGTGCGAATGAAAAACTGTTTTTT. It encodes CAISESRSANEKLFF.

The chain couples TRBV6-5 to TRBJ1-1, with D tentatively TRBD1 (5 bases). V was clipped by 4 bases and J by 1 base, with 13 bases between them. The CDR3 extends over 15 amino acids. In germline, CDR1 is MNHEY, CDR2 SVGAGI. The CDR3 loop reads CASSSPHGQNTEAFF. The DNA for the CDR3 is TGTGCCAGCAGTTCCCCCCATGGACAGAACACTGAAGCTTTCTTT.

The rearrangement joins TRBV21-1 to TRBJ1-4. TRBV21-1 is reported as a pseudogene. CDR3 length: 16 amino acids. DNA for the CDR3: TGTGCCAGCAGCCAATCAGGACTGCAGGCTAATGAAAAACTGTTTTTT. The encoded protein is CASSQSGLQANEKLFF.

V is TRBV5-1 and J is TRBJ2-1; D call uncertain. CDR3 length: 13 amino acids. Germline loops: CDR1 SGHRS, CDR2 YFSETQ. Trimming took off 6 bases at V and 6 bases at J, with 13 bases between the two ends. The DNA for the CDR3 is TGCGCCAGCAAGGTCCCCGGGTTCAATGAGCAGTTCTTC. This codes for CASKVPGFNEQFF.

This chain uses TRBV20-1 with TRBJ2-7, with 9 bases matching TRBD1. Germline CDR1 reads DFQATT; CDR2 reads SNEGSKA (reference sequence). The CDR3 runs to 10 residues. The chain's CDR3 is CKTGGYEQYF. The CDR3 DNA follows: TGCAAGACAGGGGGCTACGAGCAGTACTTC.

Here the CDR3 reads CAWSAPSGSRADTQYF. DNA for the CDR3: TGTGCCTGGAGTGCCCCCAGCGGGTCGAGGGCAGATACGCAGTATTTT. The chain recombines TRBV30 with TRBJ2-3; maybe TRBD2 (6 bases). The V gene lost 1 base and the J gene lost 4 bases, with 18 bases spanning the gap. The length of the CDR3 is 16 residues. CDR1 GTSNPN and CDR2 SVGIG come from the germline V gene (reference sequence).

A few counts support this clone. V usage is TRBV7-9 and J usage is TRBJ2-7; D call uncertain. Germline V lookup: CDR1 SEHNR, CDR2 FQNEAQ (reference sequence). With 1 base removed from V and 6 bases from J, the gap between germline ends came to 4 bases. The CDR3 extends over 11 amino acids. The CDR3 sequence: CASSLGIEQYF. DNA for the CDR3: TGTGCCAGCAGCTTAGGTATCGAGCAGTACTTC.

The chain couples TRBV15 to TRBJ1-4, with D maybe TRBD1 (5 bases). V gave up 3 bases and J gave up 0 bases, with 11 bases separating them. The CDR3 has 16 residues. Germline V gives CDR1 LNHNV, CDR2 YYDKDF (reference sequence). The CDR3 here is CATSSSGGTTNEKLFF. CDR3 nucleotide sequence: TGTGCCACCAGCAGTTCGGGGGGGACAACTAATGAAAAACTGTTTTTT.

The chain joins TRBV30 to TRBJ2-5; D is unclear. Trimming removed 1 base from V and 4 bases from J, with 4 bases in between. The CDR3 runs to 11 residues. Germline CDR1 GTSNPN, CDR2 SVGIG (reference sequence). The CDR3, as DNA: TGTGCCTGGAGTGGGGCAGAGACCCAGTACTTC. Its translation: CAWSGAETQYF.

The chain employs TRBV9 and TRBJ2-7, with TRBD1 matching over 7 bases. V lost 3 bases to trimming and J lost 3 bases; unmatched junction nucleotides: 9. From germline, CDR1 is SGDLS and CDR2 YYNGEE. The CDR3 spans 15 residues. The CDR3 DNA is TGTGCCAGCAGCGGCCCCGGGACAGTTAACTACGAGCAGTACTTC. It specifies CASSGPGTVNYEQYF.

The chain couples TRBV7-9 to TRBJ2-7; 7 bases are shared with TRBD2. J gave up 3 bases and V 4 bases, and 21 bases lay outside the gene matches. Germline V lookup: CDR1 SEHNR, CDR2 FQNEAQ (reference sequence). The CDR3 length is 19 residues. CDR3 loop: CASSSSSWDYQNRYYEQYF. The CDR3 coding sequence is TGTGCCAGCAGCTCCTCTTCGTGGGACTACCAGAATCGCTACTACGAGCAGTACTTC.

V usage is TRBV7-8 and J usage is TRBJ1-5; 10 nucleotides agree with TRBD1. V lost 5 bases and J lost 2; bases outside the gene matches: 3. Germline V lookup: CDR1 SGHVS, CDR2 FQNEAQ. There are 15 residues in the CDR3. The CDR3: CASSPGQGGNQPQHF. CDR3 coding DNA: TGTGCCAGCAGCCCAGGACAGGGGGGCAATCAGCCCCAGCATTTT.